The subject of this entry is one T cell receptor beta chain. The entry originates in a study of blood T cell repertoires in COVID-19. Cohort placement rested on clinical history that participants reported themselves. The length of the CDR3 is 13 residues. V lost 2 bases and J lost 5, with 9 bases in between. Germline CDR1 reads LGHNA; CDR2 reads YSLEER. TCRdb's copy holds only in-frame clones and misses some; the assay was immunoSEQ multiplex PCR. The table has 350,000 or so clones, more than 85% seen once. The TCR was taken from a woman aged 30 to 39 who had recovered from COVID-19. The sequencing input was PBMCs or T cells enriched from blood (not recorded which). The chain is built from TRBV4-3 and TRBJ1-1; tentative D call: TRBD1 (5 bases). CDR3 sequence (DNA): TGCGCCAGCAGCCAATCCAGGGTAACTGAAGCTTTCTTT. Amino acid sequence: CASSQSRVTEAFF.